One and the same sample provided the 4 T cell receptor beta chains below, sequenced in a study of T cells of healthy individuals. TCRdb redid the calling of the 5' RACE reads with MiXCR, one entry per CDR3 protein. The sample shows just over 40,000 distinct CDR3 sequences, 4% to 5% of them seen only once. The receptors here all came from a human donor in good health.

This clonotype has a count of ten or more. This chain links TRBV7-8 with TRBJ1-1, with a weak D call TRBD1 (6 bases). CDR3 size: 19 residues. Germline V CDR1 and CDR2: SGHVS, FQNEAQ. Trimming shortened V by 7 bases and J by 4 bases, and 31 bases separated the two germline ends. The CDR3 protein is CASTFSQTRDNFLGTEAFF. In DNA form, the CDR3 reads TGTGCCAGCACCTTCTCACAAACCCGGGACAACTTTTTGGGCACTGAAGCTTTCTTT.

This clonotype was seen many times. This rearrangement joins TRBV7-2 to TRBJ2-1, with D possibly called TRBD1 or TRBD2 (5 bases each). Trimming took off 5 bases at V and 9 bases at J, with 14 bases between the two ends. The CDR3 runs 13 residues. The germline CDR1 and CDR2 sequences are SGHTA and FQGNSA. The CDR3 DNA sequence: TGTGCCAGCAGCCCTACTATGAGGGGTGAGCAGTTCTTC. Protein product: CASSPTMRGEQFF.

This clonotype was detected ten times or more. The rearrangement joins TRBV27 to TRBJ1-5; D is perhaps TRBD1 (5 bases). The CDR3 has 15 residues. Trimming took 4 bases from V and 7 from J, leaving 17 bases between them. CDR1 and CDR2 (germline): MNHEY, SMNVEV (reference sequence). DNA for the CDR3: TGTGCCAGCAGTTCGGGGACTCTCCGGGGACAGCCCCAGCATTTT. As protein: CASSSGTLRGQPQHF.

This clonotype was recorded at least ten times. This chain joins TRBV15 and TRBJ2-4; 8 nucleotides match TRBD1. The CDR3 totals 14 residues. From germline, CDR1 is LNHNV and CDR2 YYDKDF (reference sequence). V shed 1 base, J shed 6 bases, and the junction held 2 bases outside the gene matches. In nucleotides, the CDR3 is TGTGCCACCAGCAGAGCCCAGGGGGCAAACATTCAGTACTTC. This gives the protein CATSRAQGANIQYF.